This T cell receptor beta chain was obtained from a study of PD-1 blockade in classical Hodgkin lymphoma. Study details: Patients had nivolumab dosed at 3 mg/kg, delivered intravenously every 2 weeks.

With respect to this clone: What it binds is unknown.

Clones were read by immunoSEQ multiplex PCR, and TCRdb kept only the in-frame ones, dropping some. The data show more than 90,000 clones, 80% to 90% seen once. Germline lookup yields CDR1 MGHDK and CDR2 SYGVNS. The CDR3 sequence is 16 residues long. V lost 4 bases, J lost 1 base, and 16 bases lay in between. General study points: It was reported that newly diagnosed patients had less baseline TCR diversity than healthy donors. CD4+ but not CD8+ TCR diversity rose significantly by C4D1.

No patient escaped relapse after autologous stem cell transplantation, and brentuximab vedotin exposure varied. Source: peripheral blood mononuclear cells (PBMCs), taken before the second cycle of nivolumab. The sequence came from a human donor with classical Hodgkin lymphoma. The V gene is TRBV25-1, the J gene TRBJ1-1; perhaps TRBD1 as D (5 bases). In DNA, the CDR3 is TGTGCCAGCAGTGGGATTGGGGACGGATCGAACACTGAAGCTTTCTTT. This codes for CASSGIGDGSNTEAFF.